This entry lists 20 T cell receptor beta chains sequenced from one sample in a study of vaccination effects on CD4 cells after COVID-19 (dated by TCRdb to the early 2020s). After about 10 days of culture, CD4+ T cells were isolated with the EasySep CD4+ T cell isolation kit. Each participant got two doses of an mRNA SARS-CoV-2 vaccine, either BNT162b2 or mRNA-1273. These receptors' antigens are unknown. Library construction relied on the immunoSEQ multiplex PCR assay. Here the immuneACCESS table is served through TCRdb, limited to in-frame sequences with V and J called. Missing clones are a known gap in these copies; in checked studies unresolved V genes cover under half, and the rest lacks a known reason. Counted in this sample were fewer than 85,000 clones; roughly 81% of them appeared once. 2% to 2.5% of the sample is in the top ten clones. This material consisted of CD4+ T cells from PBMCs cultured without peptide, taken after COVID-19 vaccination. Receptors were obtained from a human donor who received a COVID-19 vaccine.

The J gene is TRBJ1-1, the V gene TRBV3-1 (or the pseudogene TRBV3-2); a weak D match, TRBD1 (5 bases). The germline V and J ends were trimmed by 4 bases and 4 bases, with 10 bases remaining between them. The CDR3 runs 13 residues. In germline, CDR1 is LGHDT, CDR2 YNNKEL (reference sequence). CDR3 residues: CASSLKGSTEAFF. The CDR3 DNA is TGTGCCAGCAGCCTAAAGGGGAGCACTGAAGCTTTCTTT.

The chain carries TRBV7-2 and TRBJ2-5; D is unclear. The germline CDR1 and CDR2 sequences are SGHTA and FQGNSA. The ends were cut back, 1 base at V and 1 base at J, with 4 bases in the middle. The CDR3 length is 13 residues. Written as DNA, the CDR3 is TGTGCCAGCAGCTTAGTGGGCCAAGAGACCCAGTACTTC. This translates into CASSLVGQETQYF.

This rearrangement joins TRBV6-2 or TRBV6-3 to TRBJ2-5; 9 nucleotides match TRBD2. V lost 5 bases and J lost 4; bases outside the gene matches: 11. Germline CDR1 and CDR2: MNHEY and SVGEGT. There are 16 residues in the CDR3. The CDR3 DNA reads as TGTGCCAGCAGTACTATTAGCGGGGGATCCCCAGAGACCCAGTACTTC. As protein: CASSTISGGSPETQYF.

The chain recombines TRBV20-1 with TRBJ2-7; D gene ambiguous. CDR3 length equals 13 residues. V lost 3 bases, J lost 2 bases, and 11 bases lay in between. CDR1 is DFQATT, CDR2 SNEGSKA, per germline (reference sequence). The CDR3 reads CSASTLTPYEQYV. For the CDR3, the DNA is TGCAGTGCTAGTACCCTTACCCCCTACGAGCAGTACGTC.

This chain uses TRBV7-8 with TRBJ2-4; 7 bases line up with TRBD1. V dropped 4 bases and J dropped 7; count of bases not matched to a gene: 10. CDR3 size: 15 residues. Germline V gene data show CDR1 as SGHVS and CDR2 as FQNEAQ. The CDR3 nucleotides are TGTGCCAGCAGCTCCAGTCCCCAGACAGGGAACATTCAGTACTTC. Protein: CASSSSPQTGNIQYF.

The rearrangement links TRBV19 to TRBJ1-3; D ambiguous. CDR3 length equals 14 residues. The germline CDR1 and CDR2 sequences are LNHDA and SQIVND (reference sequence). Trimming took 5 bases from V and 0 from J, leaving 8 bases between them. CDR3 loop: CASSVDRSGNTIYF. CDR3 nucleotides: TGTGCCAGTAGTGTTGACCGCTCTGGAAACACCATATATTTT. The whole variable domain, filled in from reference TRBV19 and TRBJ1-3, reads DGGITQSPKYLFRKEGQNVTLSCEQNLNHDAMYWYRQDPGQGLRLIYYSQIVNDFQKGDIAEGYSVSREKKESFPLTVTSAQKNPTAFYLCASSVDRSGNTIYFGEGSWLTVV.

The chain is built from TRBV12-3 or TRBV12-4 and TRBJ2-1, with 7 bases aligning to TRBD1. V shed 5 bases, J shed 9 bases, and the junction held 7 bases outside the gene matches. The CDR3 length is 13 residues. The CDR3 coding sequence is TGTGCCAGCAGTCTTGGACAGGTTTCTGAGCAGTTCTTC. Translation: CASSLGQVSEQFF.

This chain connects TRBV18 to TRBJ2-2; 9 nucleotides align to TRBD1. The V gene's germline CDR1 is KGHSH and CDR2 LQKENI. This CDR3 is 15 amino acids long. V was clipped by 1 base and J by 4 bases; unmatched bases: 1. The CDR3 reads CASSPLGQGTGELFF. The CDR3 DNA follows: TGTGCCAGCTCACCACTGGGACAGGGCACCGGGGAGCTGTTTTTT.

This chain links TRBV3-1 (or the pseudogene TRBV3-2) with TRBJ1-1; unclear D gene. Trimming shortened V by 3 bases and J by 0 bases, and 11 bases separated the two germline ends. This CDR3 region has 15 residues. CDR1 is LGHDT, CDR2 YNNKEL, per germline (reference sequence). The CDR3, as DNA: TGTGCCAGCAGCCAGTCGTCCGGGGTGAACACTGAAGCTTTCTTT. Its translation: CASSQSSGVNTEAFF.

This rearrangement joins TRBV4-2 to TRBJ2-5, with D possibly TRBD2 on 5 matching bases. CDR3 length: 16 residues. The V gene's germline CDR1 is LGHNA and CDR2 YNFKEQ. V shed 0 bases and J shed 2 bases, with 13 bases lying between them. CDR3 in amino acids: CASSQDRVGAQETQYF. The CDR3 DNA reads as TGTGCCAGCAGCCAAGATAGGGTGGGAGCACAAGAGACCCAGTACTTC.

The rearrangement uses TRBV12-5 and TRBJ1-2; D is unresolved. Trimming cost V 0 bases and J 3 bases, with 14 bases left between them. Germline V CDR1 and CDR2: LGHNT, FRNRAP. CDR3 size: 16 residues. The CDR3 region is CASGLVGGEGDYGYTF. CDR3 sequence (DNA): TGTGCTAGTGGTTTGGTAGGCGGGGAGGGAGACTATGGCTACACCTTC.

J is TRBJ1-4 and V is TRBV5-1, with 8 bases matching TRBD1. Unmatched junction bases numbered 2, after V lost 0 bases and J lost 7 bases. This CDR3 spans 14 amino acids. Germline-derived CDR1 and CDR2 are SGHRS and YFSETQ. This chain's CDR3 is CASSLGTGSEKLFF. The CDR3 DNA reads TGCGCCAGCAGCTTGGGGACAGGGAGTGAAAAACTGTTTTTT.

The rearrangement uses TRBV7-8 and TRBJ2-4, with D perhaps matching TRBD1 (6 bases). The CDR3 extends over 14 amino acids. The germline gives CDR1 SGHVS, CDR2 FQNEAQ. V was clipped by 1 base and J by 11 bases, with 15 bases between them. CDR3: CASSLEWTAKVQYF. The DNA for the CDR3 is TGTGCCAGCAGCTTAGAGTGGACAGCTAAAGTTCAGTACTTC.

CDR3 sequence (DNA): TGTGCCAGCTCAGAACAGGGTTTGGATGGCTACACCTTC. Translating it yields CASSEQGLDGYTF. The V gene is TRBV18, the J gene TRBJ1-2; D possibly corresponds to TRBD1 (6 bases). Deletions cut 5 bases from V and 6 bases from J, with 13 bases between. CDR3 length: 13 residues. Germline CDR1 and CDR2: KGHSH and LQKENI.

This clone was observed a few times. Written as DNA, the CDR3 is TGTGCCAGCAGTGAAGGGCCGACGAACACTGAAGCTTTCTTT. Translation: CASSEGPTNTEAFF. The chain employs TRBV6-1 and TRBJ1-1; D not certain. The ends were cut back, 1 base at V and 1 base at J, with 7 bases in the middle. Germline V gene data show CDR1 as MNHNS and CDR2 as SASEGT. This CDR3 has 14 residues.

J is TRBJ2-7 and V is TRBV2; a possible D gene is TRBD1 (8 bases). Between the trimmed V and J ends, which lost 6 bases and 6 bases, there was a span of 15 bases. CDR1 and CDR2 from the germline V gene are SNHLY and FYNNEI. This CDR3 comprises 13 residues. The CDR3 is CASSATGEGEQYV. The CDR3, as DNA: TGTGCCAGCAGCGCGACAGGGGAGGGCGAGCAGTACGTC.

V gene TRBV9 combines with J gene TRBJ1-2, with 9 bases lining up with TRBD1. This CDR3 comprises 14 residues. V trimming: 5 bases; J trimming: 7 bases; junction bases outside the gene matches: 9. The germline CDR1 and CDR2 sequences are SGDLS and YYNGEE. The CDR3 loop reads CASSATGGMGGYTF. The CDR3 bases are TGTGCCAGCAGTGCTACAGGGGGCATGGGTGGCTACACCTTC. Full variable domain (rest looked up from reference TRBV9 and TRBJ1-2): DSGVTQTPKHLITATGQRVTLRCSPRSGDLSVYWYQQSLDQGLQFLIQYYNGEERAKGNILERFSAQQFPDLHSELNLSSLELGDSALYFCASSATGGMGGYTFGSGTRLTVV.

The gene calls are TRBV29-1 and TRBJ2-1; 13 bases are shared with TRBD2. J was trimmed by 0 bases and V by 7 bases; bases with no gene match: 6. The CDR3 covers 16 residues. CDR1 and CDR2 from the germline V gene are SQVTM and ANQGSEA. The CDR3 loop reads CSARTSGGSSYNEQFF. DNA for the CDR3: TGCAGCGCCAGGACTAGCGGGGGCAGCTCCTACAATGAGCAGTTCTTC.

The J gene is TRBJ2-7, the V gene TRBV10-3; D is unclear. V lost 1 base, J lost 4 bases, and 8 bases lay in between. CDR1 and CDR2 from the germline V gene are ENHRY and SYGVKD. This CDR3 spans 13 amino acids. CDR3 sequence reads: CAISEFLGYEQYV. CDR3 in DNA: TGTGCCATCAGTGAGTTTCTCGGTTACGAGCAGTACGTC.

The chain combines TRBV12-3 or TRBV12-4 with TRBJ1-2; D remains ambiguous. CDR3 size: 12 residues. The V gene lost 3 bases and the J gene lost 2 bases, with 4 bases spanning the gap. In nucleotides, the CDR3 is TGTGCCAGCAGTTTGGGGAACTATGGCTACACCTTC. The encoded protein is CASSLGNYGYTF.